Listed here is a single T cell receptor beta chain. Random hexamers were used to reverse transcribe an amount of 0.5 to 1 ug RNA. TCRdb fed the immunoSEQ multiplex PCR reads into MiXCR, producing one record per CDR3 protein. Among hundreds of thousands of distinct CDR3 sequences listed, 93% were seen once. The data were obtained in a study of CD8 T cells in Susac syndrome. From germline, CDR1 is SGHTA and CDR2 FQGTGA. The CDR3 covers 15 residues. V gave up 0 bases and J gave up 0 bases, with 5 bases separating them. This receptor was taken from a human donor with multiple sclerosis. Sequenced input: CD4+ T cells from PBMCs. V and J are TRBV7-3 and TRBJ2-2; D is unclear. The CDR3 is CASSLTRANTGELFF. CDR3 coding DNA: TGTGCCAGCAGCTTAACCAGAGCGAACACCGGGGAGCTGTTTTTT.